These 26 T cell receptor beta chains were all obtained from the same sample, sequenced in a study of shared clonotypes between healthy human individuals (dated by TCRdb to about 2020). Receptor amplification or capture employed the immunoSEQ multiplex PCR assay. This immuneACCESS table, as held by TCRdb, lists in-frame sequences with V and J called but not all clones. Of the missing ones, under half trace to an unresolved V gene in checked studies; the others have no known cause. Within this sample are around 500,000 clones, with about 85% of them counted one time only. The ten largest clonotypes hold about 13% of the sample. The specimen sequenced was PBMCs. The receptors here all came from a woman in her forties in good health. Some clones in this sample may be carry-over from other donors' samples.

This clone appeared once. The chain carries TRBV28 and TRBJ2-7; 10 bases align to TRBD1. The CDR3 contains 16 residues. CDR1 MDHEN and CDR2 SYDVKM come from the germline V gene. V lost 6 bases and J lost 7; bases outside the gene matches: 15. The CDR3 DNA is TGTGCCAGCAGACCATCCTCCGGGACAGGGGAAGGAGAGCAGTACTTC. This gives the protein CASRPSSGTGEGEQYF.

V usage is TRBV25-1 and J usage is TRBJ2-1; TRBD2 is a possible D gene (5 bases). Looked up from germline, CDR1 is MGHDK and CDR2 is SYGVNS. This CDR3 region has 15 residues. Trimming removed 3 bases at V and 0 bases at J, with 9 bases between. DNA for the CDR3: TGTGCCAGCAGTGATCCGGGGAGCTCCTACAATGAGCAGTTCTTC. Its translation is CASSDPGSSYNEQFF.

Note on this clone: A far larger clone is only one base removed, so a read error is likely. The V and J genes are TRBV6-5 and TRBJ1-2; perhaps TRBD1 as D (5 bases). The CDR3 is 13 amino acids. The germline V gene has CDR1 MNHEY and CDR2 SVGAGI. The CDR3 sequence is CVSQRGSTDGYTF. The DNA for the CDR3 is TGTGTCAGCCAAAGGGGTTCTACGGACGGCTACACCTTC.

V gene TRBV11-1 combines with J gene TRBJ2-4, with D hard to call. The ends were cut back, 1 base at V and 3 bases at J, with 13 bases in the middle. The CDR3 is made up of 16 amino acids. Germline CDR1 reads SGHAT; CDR2 reads FQDESV (reference sequence). The CDR3 nucleotides are TGTGCCAGCAGCTTAGGGGCGGTTGGAGTCAAAAACATTCAGTACTTC. This translates into CASSLGAVGVKNIQYF.

This clone was found many times. V and J are TRBV5-1 and TRBJ2-5; 7 bases agree with TRBD2. After removal of 6 bases from V and 0 bases from J, the junction contained 11 bases not matched to a gene. Germline loops: CDR1 SGHRS, CDR2 YFSETQ. The CDR3 runs to 16 residues. The CDR3 spells CASTHGAGVNQETQYF. Written as DNA, the CDR3 is TGCGCCAGCACCCATGGGGCGGGAGTTAACCAAGAGACCCAGTACTTC.

The V and J genes are TRBV9 and TRBJ2-5, with TRBD1 matching over 9 bases. Trimming cost V 4 bases and J 6 bases; bases outside gene matches: 13. Germline lookup yields CDR1 SGDLS and CDR2 YYNGEE. The CDR3 has 16 residues. The CDR3 loop reads CASSPHTGTGLKTQYF. CDR3 bases: TGTGCCAGCAGCCCCCACACCGGGACAGGGCTGAAGACCCAGTACTTC. The complete variable domain, with remaining parts taken from reference TRBV9 and TRBJ2-5, reads DSGVTQTPKHLITATGQRVTLRCSPRSGDLSVYWYQQSLDQGLQFLIQYYNGEERAKGNILERFSAQQFPDLHSELNLSSLELGDSALYFCASSPHTGTGLKTQYFGPGTRLLVL.

The chain combines TRBV2 with TRBJ2-7; D might be TRBD1 or TRBD2, each matching 5 bases. V lost 2 bases and J 4 bases, leaving 9 bases between the germline ends. Germline V gives CDR1 SNHLY, CDR2 FYNNEI. The CDR3 runs to 13 residues. This CDR3 is CASSEKGEYEQYF. In nucleotides, the CDR3 is TGTGCCAGCAGTGAAAAAGGGGAGTACGAGCAGTACTTC.

This clone occurred a few times. This chain joins TRBV7-2 and TRBJ1-2, with 7 bases matching TRBD1. Trimming at V came to 5 bases and at J to 10 bases, leaving 13 bases not matched to a gene. CDR3 length equals 14 residues. Germline V gene data show CDR1 as SGHTA and CDR2 as FQGNSA. The chain's CDR3 is CASSPTTGLSSYTF. The CDR3 nucleotides read TGTGCCAGCAGCCCTACGACAGGGCTATCCTCCTACACCTTC. Full variable domain (rest looked up from reference TRBV7-2 and TRBJ1-2): GAGVSQSPSNKVTEKGKDVELRCDPISGHTALYWYRQSLGQGLEFLIYFQGNSAPDKSGLPSDRFSAERTGGSVSTLTIQRTQQEDSAVYLCASSPTTGLSSYTFGSGTRLTVV.

This clone was seen a handful of times. The chain carries TRBV11-2 and TRBJ2-1, with D unresolved. This CDR3 spans 13 amino acids. The germline V and J ends were trimmed by 0 bases and 6 bases, with 6 bases remaining between them. Looked up from germline, CDR1 is SGHAT and CDR2 is FQNNGV. Here the CDR3 DNA reads TGTGCCAGCAGCTTAGATCTTACCAATGAGCAGTTCTTC. Translating it yields CASSLDLTNEQFF.

The rearrangement uses TRBV6-1 and TRBJ1-2; TRBD1 aligns across 7 bases. The CDR3 length is 15 residues. Germline V gene data show CDR1 as MNHNS and CDR2 as SASEGT. Trimming at V came to 6 bases and at J to 7 bases, leaving 14 bases not matched to a gene. Here the CDR3 DNA reads TGTGCCAGCAGGGAACAGGGGATGAATTGGGGTGGCTACACCTTC. Translating it yields CASREQGMNWGGYTF.

The table lists this clone with a few counts. Given a far larger clone just one base away, this is likely a sequencing read error. The gene calls are TRBV29-1 and TRBJ1-1; D gene uncertain. CDR1 SQVTM and CDR2 ANQGSEA come from the germline V gene. The CDR3 consists of 13 residues. The CDR3 DNA reads as TGCAGCGGTCGACTCCGGGGAAACACTGAAACTTTCTTT. The encoded protein is CSGRLRGNTETFF.

This clone was seen a single time. This chain joins TRBV4-2 and TRBJ2-1, with 8 bases identical to TRBD2. This CDR3 comprises 13 residues. Germline trimming cut 1 base from V and 10 bases from J; bases unmatched to any gene: 3. In germline, CDR1 is LGHNA, CDR2 YNFKEQ. The CDR3 sequence: CASSQGTSWEQFF. The CDR3 DNA reads as TGTGCCAGCAGCCAAGGGACTAGCTGGGAGCAGTTCTTC.

This chain joins TRBV5-1 and TRBJ1-1; no firm D call. V was clipped by 3 bases and J by 3 bases, with 12 bases between them. Germline V gene lookup returns CDR1 SGHRS and CDR2 YFSETQ. The CDR3 loop spans 14 amino acids. The CDR3: CASSSNTADTEAFF. CDR3 bases: TGCGCCAGCAGCTCTAATACAGCTGACACTGAAGCTTTCTTT.

This chain joins TRBV27 and TRBJ2-7, with 10 bases identical to TRBD1. Germline V CDR1 and CDR2: MNHEY, SMNVEV (reference sequence). V lost 4 bases, J lost 4 bases, and 4 bases stayed unmatched. The CDR3 sequence is 14 residues long. Here the CDR3 reads CASSSTGGLYEQYF. CDR3 DNA sequence: TGTGCCAGCAGTTCGACAGGGGGCTTATACGAGCAGTACTTC.

V and J are TRBV28 and TRBJ1-2, with TRBD1 as a possible D gene (6 bases). The CDR3 has 13 amino acids. Germline lookup yields CDR1 MDHEN and CDR2 SYDVKM. Trimming shortened V by 5 bases and J by 2 bases, and 9 bases separated the two germline ends. CDR3 sequence reads: CASSHGQNYGYTF. The CDR3 nucleotides read TGTGCCAGCAGTCACGGACAGAACTATGGCTACACCTTC.

On this clone: The germline gene is not matched at one end of the junction; a read error may be the cause. This chain uses TRBV18 with TRBJ1-1; D is perhaps TRBD1 (5 bases). This CDR3 comprises 16 residues. Germline CDR1 and CDR2: KGHSH and LQKENI. This chain's CDR3 is CASPPVPTGQGTEAFF. The DNA for the CDR3 is TGTGCCAGCCCACCTGTACCAACAGGTCAGGGCACTGAAGCTTTCTTT.

The J gene is TRBJ2-7, the V gene TRBV6-1; no clear D. The CDR3 is made up of 12 amino acids. Germline values: CDR1 MNHNS, CDR2 SASEGT. Trimming removed 5 bases from V and 2 bases from J, with 7 bases in between. The CDR3 sequence: CASSRGTYEQYF. The CDR3 nucleotides read TGTGCCAGCAGTCGCGGAACCTACGAGCAGTACTTC.

Turning to this clone: With a much larger clone just one base away, this may be a read error. This chain uses TRBV11-3 with TRBJ2-5, with D perhaps matching TRBD1 or TRBD2 (5 bases each). V gave up 5 bases and J gave up 0 bases, with 7 bases separating them. Looked up from germline, CDR1 is SGHNT and CDR2 is YENEEA. The CDR3 consists of 13 residues. CDR3 loop: CASSGDHQETQYF. The CDR3 bases are TGTGCCAGCAGCGGGGACCACCAAGAGACCCAGTACTTC.

V gene TRBV10-3 combines with J gene TRBJ2-7; the match to TRBD2 covers 8 bases. After removal of 3 bases from V and 8 bases from J, the junction contained 15 bases not matched to a gene. The CDR3 runs to 16 residues. The V gene's germline CDR1 is ENHRY and CDR2 SYGVKD. CDR3 DNA sequence: TGTGCCATCAGTGAAGATCATGCCGGGACTAGTCGTAAGCAGTACTTC. This translates into CAISEDHAGTSRKQYF.

The genes are TRBV2 and TRBJ1-2, with D possibly matching TRBD1 (5 bases). Trimming stripped 5 bases from V and 7 bases from J, with 8 bases between. The CDR3 consists of 11 residues. Germline CDR1 and CDR2: SNHLY and FYNNEI. In nucleotides, the CDR3 is TGTGCCAGCAGTCAAGGGGCTGGCTACACCTTC. Protein sequence: CASSQGAGYTF.

This sequence joins TRBV6-6 and TRBJ2-7; weak D call: TRBD2 (6 bases). Trimming cost V 0 bases and J 9 bases, with 21 bases left between them. Germline V gives CDR1 MNHNY, CDR2 SVGAGI (reference sequence). The CDR3 loop spans 16 amino acids. CDR3 nucleotide sequence: TGTGCCAGCAGTTACTCGCCAAACCTGGGGCGGGGAGCGCAGTACTTC. Translated, it gives CASSYSPNLGRGAQYF.

V is TRBV27 and J is TRBJ2-5; 15 bases are shared with TRBD2. V dropped 5 bases and J dropped 5; count of bases not matched to a gene: 12. The CDR3 covers 18 residues. CDR1 MNHEY and CDR2 SMNVEV come from the germline V gene (reference sequence). In DNA, the CDR3 is TGTGCCAGCAGTCCCCCCCCGGGACTAGCGGGAGGTGATGAGACCCAGTACTTC. Translation: CASSPPPGLAGGDETQYF.

The chain employs TRBV5-4 and TRBJ2-5; 11 nucleotides line up with TRBD2. From germline, CDR1 is SGHNT and CDR2 YYREEE (reference sequence). CDR3 length equals 14 residues. After removal of 5 bases from V and 5 bases from J, the junction contained 5 bases not matched to a gene. CDR3 loop: CASSYSGRAETQYF. The CDR3 DNA follows: TGTGCCAGCAGTTATAGCGGGAGGGCTGAGACCCAGTACTTC.

The rearrangement joins TRBV10-3 to TRBJ2-5; TRBD1 aligns across 9 bases. In germline, CDR1 is ENHRY, CDR2 SYGVKD. The CDR3 sequence is 15 residues long. V was clipped by 6 bases and J by 0 bases; unmatched bases: 5. As DNA, the CDR3 is TGTGCCATCAGGGGGACAGGGAGAGACCAAGAGACCCAGTACTTC. It specifies CAIRGTGRDQETQYF.

The chain is built from TRBV28 and TRBJ1-1; D is unclear. CDR1 and CDR2 from the germline V gene are MDHEN and SYDVKM. V was pared by 3 bases and J by 7 bases, with 33 bases between. CDR3 length: 20 residues. The DNA of the CDR3 is TGTGCCAGCAGTTTCCGGCGCCCCTACATAGGGAGGGCTCGGTCGGATGAAGCTTTCTTT. It is translated as CASSFRRPYIGRARSDEAFF.

This sequence joins TRBV6-5 and TRBJ1-1, with 10 bases fitting TRBD1. Germline assignment: CDR1 MNHEY and CDR2 SVGAGI. The CDR3 loop spans 15 amino acids. After removal of 6 bases from V and 1 base from J, the junction contained 5 bases not matched to a gene. This chain's CDR3 is CASSRDRGRNTEAFF. In DNA, the CDR3 is TGTGCCAGCAGCCGGGACAGGGGTCGGAACACTGAAGCTTTCTTT.